This T cell receptor (beta chain) comes out of a study of identifying expanded T cells in peripheral blood. Assay: immunoSEQ multiplex PCR; the TCRdb copy retains only in-frame clones and omits some. The sample lists around 70,000 clones, roughly 90% occurring once. The CDR3 runs 15 residues. Looked up from germline, CDR1 is MNHNY and CDR2 is SVGAGI (reference sequence). The V gene end was trimmed by 10 bases and the J gene end by 5 bases; junction bases not matched to a gene: 12. This TCR was sampled from a person aged 18 to 69 in good health. This rearrangement joins TRBV6-6 to TRBJ1-1; 11 bases fit TRBD1. The source material was blood. CDR3 amino acids: CATTGWDRGRTEAFF. CDR3 sequence (DNA): TGTGCCACCACGGGCTGGGACAGGGGGAGAACTGAAGCTTTCTTT.